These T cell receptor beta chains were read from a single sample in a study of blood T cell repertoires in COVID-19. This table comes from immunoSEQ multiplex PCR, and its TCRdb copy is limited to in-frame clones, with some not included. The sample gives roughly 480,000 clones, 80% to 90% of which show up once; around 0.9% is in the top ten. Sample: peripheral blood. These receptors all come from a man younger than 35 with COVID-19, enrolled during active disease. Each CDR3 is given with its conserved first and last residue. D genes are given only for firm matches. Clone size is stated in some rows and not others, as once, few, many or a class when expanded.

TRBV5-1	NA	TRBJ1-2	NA	TGCGCCAGCAGCTTCTATCCGGGAGCCCATTATGGCTACACCTTC	CASSFYPGAHYGYTF
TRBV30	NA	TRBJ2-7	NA	TGTGCCTGGAGTGTAGGGGTTGCAATGCAGACCTACGAGCAGTACTTC	CAWSVGVAMQTYEQYF
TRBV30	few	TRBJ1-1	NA	TGTGCCTGGAGTGTCGCAGTAAACACTGAAGCTTTCTTT	CAWSVAVNTEAFF
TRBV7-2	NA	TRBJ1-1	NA	TGTGCCAGCAGCTTATCAGGGGTGAGAGCTTTCTTT	CASSLSGVRAFF
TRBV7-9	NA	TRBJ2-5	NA	TGTGCCAGCAGCCCTACAGGGGGGGGAGAGACCCAGTACTTC	CASSPTGGGETQYF
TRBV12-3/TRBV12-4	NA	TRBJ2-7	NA	TGTGCCAGCAGGGGACAAGATTACGAGCAGTACTTC	CASRGQDYEQYF
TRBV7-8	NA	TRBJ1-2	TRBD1	TGTGCCAGCAGCTTAGGTTCAAGCGGGACAGGTTATGGCTACACCTTC	CASSLGSSGTGYGYTF
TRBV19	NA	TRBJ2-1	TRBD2	TGTGCCAGTAGTGGGACTAGCGGTTACTCCTACAATGAGCAGTTCTTC	CASSGTSGYSYNEQFF
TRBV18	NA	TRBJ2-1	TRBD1	TGTGCCAGCTCATCCGACAGGGCCAATGAGCAGTTCTTC	CASSSDRANEQFF
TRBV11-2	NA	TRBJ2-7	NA	TGTGCCAGCAGCTTTCCGGGGTATCTCTACGAGCAGTACTTC	CASSFPGYLYEQYF
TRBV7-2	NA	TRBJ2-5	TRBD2	TGTGTCAGCAGCCGGACTAGCGGGGCTCAAGAGACCCAGTACTTC	CVSSRTSGAQETQYF
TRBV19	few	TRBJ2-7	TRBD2	TGTGCCAGTGCCCCTAGCGGGGCTACCTACGAGCAGTACTTC	CASAPSGATYEQYF
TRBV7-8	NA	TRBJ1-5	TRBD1	TGTGCCAGCAGCCACGGGACAGTTATCAATCAGCCCCAGCATTTT	CASSHGTVINQPQHF
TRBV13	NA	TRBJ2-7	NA	TGTGCCAGCAGTTGGGGCACCCAGGTAAACTACGAGCAGTACTTC	CASSWGTQVNYEQYF
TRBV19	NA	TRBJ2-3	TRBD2	TGTGCCAGTAGTTTCCCCCCAGCGGGAGGAGCAGATACGCAGTATTTT	CASSFPPAGGADTQYF
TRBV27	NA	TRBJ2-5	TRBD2	TGTGCCAGCAGCTCGACCCTGACTAGCGACGTAGTTGAGACCCAGTACTTC	CASSSTLTSDVVETQYF
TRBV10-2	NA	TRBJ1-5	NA	TGCGCCAGCATGGGGACATCAAGGGGGTATAGCAATCAGCCCCAGCATTTT	CASMGTSRGYSNQPQHF
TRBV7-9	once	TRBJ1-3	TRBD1	TGTGCCAGCAGCTATCCGGACAGGGAAGGAAACACCATATATTTT	CASSYPDREGNTIYF
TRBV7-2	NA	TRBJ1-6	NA	TGTGCCAGCAGCCACTCCTATAATTCACCCCTCCACTTT	CASSHSYNSPLHF
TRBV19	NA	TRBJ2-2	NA	TGTGCCAGTAGCACCTCGGGGAACACCGGGGAGCTGTTTTTT	CASSTSGNTGELFF
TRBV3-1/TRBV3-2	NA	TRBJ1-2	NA	TGTGCCAGCAGCCTAGCTAGGGGTAGCAACTATGGCTACACCTTC	CASSLARGSNYGYTF
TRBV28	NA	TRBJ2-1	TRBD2	TGTGCCAGCAGTTTTTTAGCGGGAGGATATGAGCAGTTCTTC	CASSFLAGGYEQFF
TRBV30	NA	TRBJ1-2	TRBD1	TGTGCCTGGAGTGAGACAGGGTTCTATGGCTACACCTTC	CAWSETGFYGYTF
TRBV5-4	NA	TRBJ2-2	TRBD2	TGTGCCAGCAGCTGGGGACTAGCTACGAACACCGGGGAGCTGTTTTTT	CASSWGLATNTGELFF
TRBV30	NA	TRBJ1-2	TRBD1	TGTGCCTGGGGGAAACAGGGGAACTATGGCTACACCTTC	CAWGKQGNYGYTF
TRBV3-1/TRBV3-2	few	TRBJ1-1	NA	TGTGCCAGCAGCCAAGGGGAGGGTGAAGCTTTCTTT	CASSQGEGEAFF
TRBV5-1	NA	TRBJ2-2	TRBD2	TGCGCCAGCAGGTCCAGCGGGACCCCACCGGTGGAGCTGTTTTTT	CASRSSGTPPVELFF
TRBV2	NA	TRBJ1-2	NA	TGTGCCAGCAGTGATACGGGACACTCCGACTATGGCTACACCTTC	CASSDTGHSDYGYTF
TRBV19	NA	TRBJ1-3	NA	TGTGCCTCAAAGGGGCAGACATCTGGAAACACCATATATTTT	CASKGQTSGNTIYF
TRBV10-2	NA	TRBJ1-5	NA	TGCGCCAGCTCCGAAGGAGGGATGGGAACGCATCAGCCCCAGCATTTT	CASSEGGMGTHQPQHF
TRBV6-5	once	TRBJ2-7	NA	TGTGCCAGCGCAAAGACAGGTGGGAAGCACTACGAGCAGTACTTC	CASAKTGGKHYEQYF
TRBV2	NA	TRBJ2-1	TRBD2	TGTGCCAGCAGTGAAGGGGCGGGGGGACCAAATGAGCAGTTCTTC	CASSEGAGGPNEQFF
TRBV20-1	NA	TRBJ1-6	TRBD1	TGCAGTGCTAGTCCGGGACAGGGGTCACCCCTCCACTTT	CSASPGQGSPLHF
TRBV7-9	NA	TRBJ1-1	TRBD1	TGTGCCAGCAGTTGGGACAGGGCCACTGAAGCTTTCTTT	CASSWDRATEAFF
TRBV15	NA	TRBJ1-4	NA	TGTGCCACCAGCGGAACAGGGATTGGAAATGAAAAACTGTTTTTT	CATSGTGIGNEKLFF
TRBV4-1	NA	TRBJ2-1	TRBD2	TGCGCCAGCAGCCAAGACCCTAGCGGGAGTTCCTACAATGAGCAGTTCTTC	CASSQDPSGSSYNEQFF
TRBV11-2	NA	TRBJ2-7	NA	TGTGCCAGCAGCTTAGGCGACATCTACGAGCAGTACTTC	CASSLGDIYEQYF
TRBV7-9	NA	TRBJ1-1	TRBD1	TGTGCCAGCAGTTCGCCGACGGACAGGGAAACTGAAGCTTTCTTT	CASSSPTDRETEAFF
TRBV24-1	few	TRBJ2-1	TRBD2	TGTGCCACCAGTGATCCCCGGACTAGCGGGAGTTCCTACAATGAGCAGTTCTTC	CATSDPRTSGSSYNEQFF
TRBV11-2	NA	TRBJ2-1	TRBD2	TGTGCCAGCAGCGCAGCGGGACTAGCGGCCTTCTACAATGAGCAGTTCTTC	CASSAAGLAAFYNEQFF
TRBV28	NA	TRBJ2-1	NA	TGTGCCAGCAGAGAGCAGGACAATGAGCAGTTCTTC	CASREQDNEQFF